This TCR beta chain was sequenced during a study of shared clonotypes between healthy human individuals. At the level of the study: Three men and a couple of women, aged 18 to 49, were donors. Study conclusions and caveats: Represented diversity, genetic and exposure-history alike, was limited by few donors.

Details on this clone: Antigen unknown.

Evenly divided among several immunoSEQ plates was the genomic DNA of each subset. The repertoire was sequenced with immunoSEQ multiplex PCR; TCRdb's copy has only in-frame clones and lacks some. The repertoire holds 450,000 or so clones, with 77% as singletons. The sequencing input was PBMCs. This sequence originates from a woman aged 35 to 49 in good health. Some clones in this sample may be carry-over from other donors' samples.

The DNA of the CDR3 is TGTGCCAGCAGCGCACCCCAGACGTCCTACGAGCAGTACTTC. It codes for CASSAPQTSYEQYF. The chain couples TRBV7-9 to TRBJ2-7; D gene ambiguous. CDR1 SEHNR and CDR2 FQNEAQ come from the germline V gene (reference sequence). V shed 5 bases and J shed 1 base, with 12 bases lying between them. The CDR3 spans 14 residues.